These 25 T cell receptor beta chains originate from one sample sequenced in a study of CD8 T cells in ankylosing spondylitis. TCRdb used MiXCR to reprocess the 5' RACE reads, holding one entry per CDR3 protein. The sample contains around 210,000 distinct CDR3 sequences, roughly 8% of which appear only once. The sample comprised blood, either unsorted or a sorted T cell fraction (not recorded which). The receptors were sampled from a female donor with ankylosing spondylitis or in good health (not recorded which).

Note on this clonotype: A much larger clone is a single base away; this may be a read error. V gene TRBV6-2 or TRBV6-3 combines with J gene TRBJ2-7; the D gene is possibly TRBD1 (5 bases). This CDR3 has 11 amino acids. Germline assignment: CDR1 MNHEY and CDR2 SVGEGT. V lost 10 bases to trimming and J lost 3 bases, with 10 bases between them. CDR3 sequence (DNA): TGTGCCAACCGACAGATCTACGAGCAGTACTTC. This gives the protein CANRQIYEQYF.

This clonotype was found many times. The chain employs TRBV18 and TRBJ1-1; TRBD1 is a possible D gene (5 bases). The germline gives CDR1 KGHSH, CDR2 LQKENI. V lost 10 bases, J lost 0 bases, and 18 bases lay in between. The CDR3 has 15 amino acids. The CDR3 DNA is TGTGCCACCAATCCGTCGTCGGGGGTGAACACTGAAGCTTTCTTT. Translation: CATNPSSGVNTEAFF.

In this sample, this clonotype turned up many times. The chain couples TRBV9 to TRBJ2-1, with no clear D. CDR3 size: 16 residues. The V gene lost 0 bases and the J gene lost 7 bases, with 17 bases spanning the gap. Germline V gives CDR1 SGDLS, CDR2 YYNGEE. CDR3 sequence: CASSVATVATLNEQFF. In nucleotides, the CDR3 is TGTGCCAGCAGCGTAGCTACGGTGGCGACTCTTAATGAGCAGTTCTTC.

Details on this clonotype: A read error may be the cause here, since a much bigger clone is one base away. The rearrangement uses TRBV7-9 and TRBJ2-7; D is unresolved. There are 15 residues in the CDR3. Germline lookup yields CDR1 SEHNR and CDR2 FQNEAQ (reference sequence). The V and J ends lost 4 bases and 5 bases respectively, with 18 bases between them. This chain's CDR3 is CASSSIATPLDEQYF. DNA for the CDR3: TGTGCCAGCAGCTCTATAGCCACCCCTTTGGACGAGCAGTACTTC.

This clonotype was detected a few times. The chain is built from TRBV7-2 and TRBJ2-5, with no clear D. The CDR3 length is 15 residues. In germline, CDR1 is SGHTA, CDR2 FQGNSA. The V end was cut by 1 base, the J end by 1 base, with 10 bases between. CDR3: CASSLDPVIQETQYF. CDR3 sequence (DNA): TGTGCCAGCAGCTTAGATCCAGTAATCCAAGAGACCCAGTACTTC.

The J gene is TRBJ2-1, the V gene TRBV7-8; 10 nucleotides align to TRBD2. Germline CDR1 reads SGHVS; CDR2 reads FQNEAQ. The CDR3 totals 16 residues. V dropped 5 bases and J dropped 6; count of bases not matched to a gene: 10. CDR3 in DNA: TGTGCCAGCAGCCAGTGGTGGCTAGCGGGAGTCAATGAGCAGTTCTTC. It specifies CASSQWWLAGVNEQFF.

This clonotype was counted at least ten times. This sequence joins TRBV20-1 and TRBJ1-4; possibly TRBD1 for D (5 bases). In germline, CDR1 is DFQATT, CDR2 SNEGSKA (reference sequence). CDR3 length equals 13 residues. The CDR3 sequence is CISPGATNEKLFF. The DNA for the CDR3 is TGCATCTCCCCGGGGGCAACTAATGAAAAACTGTTTTTT.

This clonotype was picked up many times. This chain uses TRBV30 with TRBJ2-7; 7 bases agree with TRBD1. The CDR3 spans 13 residues. After removal of 7 bases from V and 3 bases from J, the junction contained 9 bases not matched to a gene. Germline-derived CDR1 and CDR2 are GTSNPN and SVGIG (reference sequence). CDR3 DNA: TGTGCCTCGGACAGGACAGGCATCTACGAGCAGTACTTC. Its protein product is CASDRTGIYEQYF.

This clonotype was seen many times. This chain joins TRBV12-3 or TRBV12-4 and TRBJ1-2, with D maybe TRBD1 (5 bases). The CDR3 spans 12 residues. Trimming took 5 bases from V and 8 from J, leaving 12 bases between them. CDR3 in DNA: TGTGCCAGCAGTCGCCGGGACGTCGGCTACACCTTC. Translation: CASSRRDVGYTF.

This clonotype was seen repeatedly, ten times or more. CDR3 bases: TGCGCCAGCAGCTTGACCGGAAGGGGGGATACGCAGTATTTT. It is translated as CASSLTGRGDTQYF. The genes are TRBV5-1 and TRBJ2-3; tentatively, D is TRBD1 (6 bases). The V gene lost 1 base and the J gene lost 6 bases, with 12 bases spanning the gap. Germline assignment: CDR1 SGHRS and CDR2 YFSETQ. The CDR3 sequence is 14 residues long.

There are many counts of this clonotype. The chain combines TRBV20-1 with TRBJ1-1; D is possibly TRBD1 (6 bases). The germline gives CDR1 DFQATT, CDR2 SNEGSKA (reference sequence). CDR3 length: 12 amino acids. Here the CDR3 reads CGGQRGNTEAFF. CDR3 nucleotides: TGCGGGGGGCAACGGGGGAACACTGAAGCTTTCTTT.

The chain recombines TRBV29-1 with TRBJ1-1, with TRBD1 as a possible D gene (6 bases). The CDR3 is made up of 13 amino acids. Germline CDR1 is SQVTM and CDR2 is ANQGSEA. Trimming stripped 4 bases from V and 3 bases from J, with 12 bases between. CDR3 coding DNA: TGCAGCGTTGTGTCAGGGGCGGACACTGAAGCTTTCTTT. This sequence encodes CSVVSGADTEAFF.

In this sample, this clonotype turned up many times. CDR3 nucleotides: TGCAGTGCTTTGCCTAGCGTCTACAATGAGCAGTTCTTC. Translation gives CSALPSVYNEQFF. This chain links TRBV20-1 with TRBJ2-1; perhaps TRBD2 as D (6 bases). Germline V CDR1 and CDR2: DFQATT, SNEGSKA (reference sequence). The ends were cut back, 5 bases at V and 3 bases at J, with 11 bases in the middle. The CDR3 contains 13 residues.

This clonotype occurred many times. J is TRBJ2-7 and V is TRBV20-1, with 11 bases matching TRBD2. Germline CDR1 reads DFQATT; CDR2 reads SNEGSKA (reference sequence). This CDR3 comprises 14 residues. The J segment lost 2 bases and the V segment lost 5 bases, leaving 5 bases of the junction unmatched. The CDR3 sequence: CSAPTSGSPYEQYF. The CDR3 DNA is TGCAGTGCTCCCACTAGCGGGAGCCCCTACGAGCAGTACTTC.

This clonotype has just one count. The J gene is TRBJ2-6, the V gene TRBV20-1; 8 bases agree with TRBD1. Germline-derived CDR1 and CDR2 are DFQATT and SNEGSKA (reference sequence). V lost 0 bases and J lost 0; bases outside the gene matches: 10. This CDR3 spans 19 amino acids. In DNA, the CDR3 is TGCAGTGCTAGAGATGTGGGCCGGGACAGGTTCTCTGGGGCCAACGTCCTGACTTTC. Translated, it gives CSARDVGRDRFSGANVLTF.

This clonotype was recorded many times. The J gene is TRBJ1-5, the V gene TRBV6-2 or TRBV6-3; D is undetermined. Trimming took 6 bases from V and 4 from J, leaving 16 bases between them. The CDR3 sequence is 15 residues long. Germline V gene sequence: CDR1 MNHEY, CDR2 SVGEGT. DNA for the CDR3: TGTGCCAGCAGCCTGGGCTGGACCGAGAATCAGCCCCAGCATTTT. Translation: CASSLGWTENQPQHF.

In this sample, this clonotype turned up many times. The V and J genes are TRBV4-3 and TRBJ1-2; D is uncertain. Germline lookup yields CDR1 LGHNA and CDR2 YSLEER. The CDR3 consists of 15 residues. Trimming pared 1 base from V and 2 bases from J, leaving 11 bases between. CDR3 sequence reads: CASSQGGTVNYGYTF. DNA for the CDR3: TGCGCCAGCAGCCAAGGGGGTACAGTGAACTATGGCTACACCTTC.

This clonotype came up many times. The chain couples TRBV6-2 or TRBV6-3 to TRBJ2-1; D not resolved. Trimming removed 2 bases at V and 8 bases at J, with 19 bases between. CDR3 length: 16 amino acids. From germline, CDR1 is MNHEY and CDR2 SVGEGT. CDR3 bases: TGTGCCAGCAGTTACGAAGTTTTGGGGAACCAATATGAGCAGTTCTTC. It encodes CASSYEVLGNQYEQFF.

This clonotype was seen many times. V gene TRBV29-1 combines with J gene TRBJ2-1; the D gene is possibly TRBD1 (5 bases). This CDR3 spans 16 amino acids. Deletions cut 4 bases from V and 2 bases from J, with 18 bases between. CDR1 is SQVTM, CDR2 ANQGSEA, per germline. CDR3 nucleotides: TGCAGCGTTGGGGTGTACCCGGTGGGGCCCTACAATGAGCAGTTCTTC. It is translated as CSVGVYPVGPYNEQFF.

The chain uses TRBV7-9 and TRBJ2-1; 8 nucleotides line up with TRBD2. The trim removed 7 bases at V and 15 bases at J, leaving 17 bases unmatched. The germline V gene encodes CDR1 SEHNR and CDR2 FQNEAQ (reference sequence). CDR3 length equals 14 residues. CDR3 sequence reads: CASTGPAGAGKRFF. As DNA, the CDR3 is TGTGCCAGCACTGGGCCAGCGGGAGCCGGTAAACGGTTCTTC.

This clonotype was found many times. In nucleotides, the CDR3 is TGCAGCGTTGAAGATCGCCACGAGCAGTACTTC. Translated, it gives CSVEDRHEQYF. This chain joins TRBV29-1 and TRBJ2-7; D call uncertain. V lost 0 bases and J 5 bases, leaving 5 bases between the germline ends. CDR3 size: 11 residues. Germline V gene data show CDR1 as SQVTM and CDR2 as ANQGSEA.

This chain connects TRBV19 to TRBJ2-3; TRBD1 is a possible D gene (6 bases). There are 13 residues in the CDR3. V lost 11 bases, J lost 3 bases, and 15 bases lay in between. Germline V lookup: CDR1 LNHDA, CDR2 SQIVND (reference sequence). This CDR3 reads CASAGAGTDTQYF. The CDR3 DNA reads as TGTGCCTCGGCAGGGGCAGGAACAGATACGCAGTATTTT.

This clonotype was detected ten times or more. The V gene is TRBV29-1, the J gene TRBJ2-7, with a possible D match to TRBD1 (6 bases). The germline CDR1 and CDR2 sequences are SQVTM and ANQGSEA. The V gene lost 6 bases and the J gene lost 6 bases, with 21 bases spanning the gap. The CDR3 is made up of 14 amino acids. CDR3 sequence reads: CSVLLMGQFSEQYF. In DNA form, the CDR3 reads TGCAGCGTACTGCTAATGGGACAATTCAGCGAGCAGTACTTC.

The chain employs TRBV3-1 and TRBJ2-1, with 7 bases that match TRBD2. Germline CDR1 is LGHDT and CDR2 is YNNKEL (reference sequence). The ends lost 5 bases at V and 4 bases at J; junction bases unmatched: 8. The CDR3 has 15 residues. CDR3 amino acids: CASSVPGLPYNEQFF. The CDR3 region has the DNA TGTGCCAGCAGCGTACCGGGACTACCTTACAATGAGCAGTTCTTC.

Ten or more counts support this clonotype. This CDR3 reads CAAGSGIPDTQYF. DNA for the CDR3: TGTGCCGCCGGTAGCGGGATTCCAGATACGCAGTATTTT. The rearrangement joins TRBV5-8 to TRBJ2-3, with 8 bases fitting TRBD2. V gave up 10 bases and J gave up 4 bases; unmatched junction bases: 8. From germline, CDR1 is SGHTS and CDR2 YDEGEE. The CDR3 totals 13 residues.